Included here is one T cell receptor beta chain sequence, with context. As yet, its antigen is unknown. Per germline, CDR1 SGDLS and CDR2 YYNGEE. Trimming shortened V by 0 bases and J by 6 bases, and 12 bases separated the two germline ends. The CDR3 sequence is 14 residues long. Using immunoSEQ multiplex PCR, the repertoire was profiled, and TCRdb retains in-frame clones only, with some absent. The sample holds about 130,000 clones, about 82% seen once. The sample belongs to a study of T cell responses to AZD1222 COVID-19 vaccine. Overall study results and limits: Vaccination with two AZD1222 doses was followed by a rise in Spike-specific TCR breadth and depth. The donor group comprised mostly white British people and more females; the analysis possibly underestimated clonal diversity. The repertoires were collected only after the peak T cell response.

Sequences were derived from peripheral blood, sampled 28 days after the second dose of the MenACWY control vaccine. This TCR was recovered from an adult who received the MenACWY meningococcal vaccine as a control. V is TRBV9 and J is TRBJ1-2, with D uncertain. The CDR3 loop reads CASSVGEGIDGYTF. The CDR3 nucleotides read TGTGCCAGCAGCGTAGGGGAAGGGATCGATGGCTACACCTTC.